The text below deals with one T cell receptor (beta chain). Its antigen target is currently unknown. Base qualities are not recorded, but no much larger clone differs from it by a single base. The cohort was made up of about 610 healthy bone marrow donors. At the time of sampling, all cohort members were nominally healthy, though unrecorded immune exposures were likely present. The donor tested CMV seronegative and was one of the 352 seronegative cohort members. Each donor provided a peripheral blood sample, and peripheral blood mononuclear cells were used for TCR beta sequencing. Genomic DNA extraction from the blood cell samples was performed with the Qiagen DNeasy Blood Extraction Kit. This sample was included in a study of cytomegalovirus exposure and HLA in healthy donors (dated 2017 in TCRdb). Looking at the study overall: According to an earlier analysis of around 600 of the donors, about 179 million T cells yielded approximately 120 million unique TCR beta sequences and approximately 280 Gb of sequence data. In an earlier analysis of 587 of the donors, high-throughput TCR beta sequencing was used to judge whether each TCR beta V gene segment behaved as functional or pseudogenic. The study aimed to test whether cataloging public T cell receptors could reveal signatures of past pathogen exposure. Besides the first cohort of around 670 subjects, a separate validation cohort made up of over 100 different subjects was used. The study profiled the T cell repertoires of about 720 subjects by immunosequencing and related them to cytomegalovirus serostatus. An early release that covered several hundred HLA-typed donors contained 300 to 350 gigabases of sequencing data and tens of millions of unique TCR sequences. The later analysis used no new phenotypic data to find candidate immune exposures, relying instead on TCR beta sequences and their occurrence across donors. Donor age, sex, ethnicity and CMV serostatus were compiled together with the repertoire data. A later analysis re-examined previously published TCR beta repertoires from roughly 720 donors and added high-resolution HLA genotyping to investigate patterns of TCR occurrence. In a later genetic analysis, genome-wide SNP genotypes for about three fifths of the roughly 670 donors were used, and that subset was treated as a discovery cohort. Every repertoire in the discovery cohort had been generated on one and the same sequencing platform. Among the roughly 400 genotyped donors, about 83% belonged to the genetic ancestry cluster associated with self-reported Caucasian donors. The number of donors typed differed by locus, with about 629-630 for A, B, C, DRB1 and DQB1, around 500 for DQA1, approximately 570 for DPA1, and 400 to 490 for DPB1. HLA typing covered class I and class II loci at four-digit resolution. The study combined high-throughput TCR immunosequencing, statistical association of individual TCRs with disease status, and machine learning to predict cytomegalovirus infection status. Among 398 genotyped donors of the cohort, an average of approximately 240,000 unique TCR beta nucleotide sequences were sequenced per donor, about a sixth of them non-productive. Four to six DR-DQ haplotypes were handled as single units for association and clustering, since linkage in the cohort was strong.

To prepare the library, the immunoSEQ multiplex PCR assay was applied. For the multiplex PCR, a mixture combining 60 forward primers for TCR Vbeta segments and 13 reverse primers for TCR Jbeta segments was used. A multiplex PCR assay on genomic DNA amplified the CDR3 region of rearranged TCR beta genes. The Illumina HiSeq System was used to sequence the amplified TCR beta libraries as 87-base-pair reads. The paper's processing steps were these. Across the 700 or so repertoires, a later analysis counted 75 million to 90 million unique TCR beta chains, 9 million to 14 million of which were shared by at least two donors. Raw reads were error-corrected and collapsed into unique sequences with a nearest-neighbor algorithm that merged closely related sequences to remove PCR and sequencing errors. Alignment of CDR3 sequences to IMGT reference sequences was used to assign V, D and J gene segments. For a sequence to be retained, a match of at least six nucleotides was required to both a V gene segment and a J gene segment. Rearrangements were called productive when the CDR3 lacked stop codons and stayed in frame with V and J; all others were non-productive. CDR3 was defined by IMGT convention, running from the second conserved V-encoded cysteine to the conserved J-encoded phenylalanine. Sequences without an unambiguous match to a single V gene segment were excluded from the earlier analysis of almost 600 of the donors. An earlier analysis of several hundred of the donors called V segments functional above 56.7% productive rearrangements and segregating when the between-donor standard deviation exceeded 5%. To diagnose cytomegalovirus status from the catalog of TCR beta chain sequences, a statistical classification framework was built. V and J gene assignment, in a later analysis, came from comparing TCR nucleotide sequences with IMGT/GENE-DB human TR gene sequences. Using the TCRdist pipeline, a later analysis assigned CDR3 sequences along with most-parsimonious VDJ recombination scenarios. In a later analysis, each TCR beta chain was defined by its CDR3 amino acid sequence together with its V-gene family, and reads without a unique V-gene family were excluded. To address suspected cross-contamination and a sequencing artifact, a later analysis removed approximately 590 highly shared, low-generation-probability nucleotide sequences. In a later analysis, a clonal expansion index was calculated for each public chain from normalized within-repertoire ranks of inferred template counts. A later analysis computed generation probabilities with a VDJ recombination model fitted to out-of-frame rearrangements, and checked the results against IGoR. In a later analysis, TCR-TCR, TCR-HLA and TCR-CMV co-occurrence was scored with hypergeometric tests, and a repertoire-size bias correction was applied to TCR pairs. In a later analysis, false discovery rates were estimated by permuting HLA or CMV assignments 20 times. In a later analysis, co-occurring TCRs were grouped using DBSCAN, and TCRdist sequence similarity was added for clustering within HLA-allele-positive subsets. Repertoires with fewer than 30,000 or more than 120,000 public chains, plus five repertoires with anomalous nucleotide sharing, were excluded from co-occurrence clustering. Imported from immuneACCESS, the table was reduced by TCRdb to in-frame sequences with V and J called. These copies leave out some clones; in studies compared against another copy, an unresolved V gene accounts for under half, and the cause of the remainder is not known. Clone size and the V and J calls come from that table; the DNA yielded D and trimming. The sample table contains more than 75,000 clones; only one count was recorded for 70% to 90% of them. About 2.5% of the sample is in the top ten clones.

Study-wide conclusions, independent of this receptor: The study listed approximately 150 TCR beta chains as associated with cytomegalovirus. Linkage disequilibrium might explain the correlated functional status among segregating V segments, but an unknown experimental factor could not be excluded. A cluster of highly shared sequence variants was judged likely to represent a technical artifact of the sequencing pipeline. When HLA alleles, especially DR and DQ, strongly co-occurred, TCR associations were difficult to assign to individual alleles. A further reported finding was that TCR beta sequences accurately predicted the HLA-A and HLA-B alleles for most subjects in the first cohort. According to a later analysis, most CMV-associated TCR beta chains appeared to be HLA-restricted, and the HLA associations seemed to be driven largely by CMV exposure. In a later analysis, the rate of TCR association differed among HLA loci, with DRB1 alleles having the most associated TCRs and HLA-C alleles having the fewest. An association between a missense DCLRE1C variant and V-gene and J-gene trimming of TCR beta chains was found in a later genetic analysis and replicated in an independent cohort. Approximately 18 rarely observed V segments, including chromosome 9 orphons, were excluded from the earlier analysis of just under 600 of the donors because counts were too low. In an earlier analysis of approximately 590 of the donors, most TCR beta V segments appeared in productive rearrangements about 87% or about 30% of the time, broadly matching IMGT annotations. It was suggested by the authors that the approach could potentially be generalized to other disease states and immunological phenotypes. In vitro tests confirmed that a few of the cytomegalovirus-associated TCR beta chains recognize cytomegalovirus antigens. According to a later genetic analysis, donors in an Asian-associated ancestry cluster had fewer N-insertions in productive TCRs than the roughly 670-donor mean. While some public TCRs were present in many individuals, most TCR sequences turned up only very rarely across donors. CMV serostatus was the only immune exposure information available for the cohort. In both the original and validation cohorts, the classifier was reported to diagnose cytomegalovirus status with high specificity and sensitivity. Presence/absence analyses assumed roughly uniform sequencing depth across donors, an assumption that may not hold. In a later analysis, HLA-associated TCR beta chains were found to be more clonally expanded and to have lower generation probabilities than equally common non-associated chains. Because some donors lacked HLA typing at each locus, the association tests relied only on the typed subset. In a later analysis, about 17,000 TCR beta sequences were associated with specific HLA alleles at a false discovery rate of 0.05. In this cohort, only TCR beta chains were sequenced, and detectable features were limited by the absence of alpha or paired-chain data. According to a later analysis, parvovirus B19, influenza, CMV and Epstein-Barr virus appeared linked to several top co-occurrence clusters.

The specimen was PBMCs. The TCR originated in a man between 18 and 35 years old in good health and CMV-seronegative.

The nucleotides read TGTGCCACCAGCAGAGATCGGGGCAGGGGGTCTGGAAACACCATATATTTT. Its protein reads: CATSRDRGRGSGNTIYF. The chain employs TRBV15 and TRBJ1-3, and 7 junctional nucleotides match TRBD1. There are 17 amino acids in the CDR3, from cysteine to phenylalanine inclusive. The CDR3 DNA has 51 bases and is translated from base 1. From a lookup of the germline V gene (reference sequence), CDR1 and CDR2 are LNHNV and YYDKDF. V lost 0 bases and J lost 1 base, and the count of bases not matched to a germline gene is 6.